The rows below give T cell receptor beta chains drawn from one sample of a study of cytomegalovirus exposure and HLA in healthy donors. Sequencing was performed with immunoSEQ multiplex PCR; in TCRdb, only in-frame clones are kept and a portion is missing. The sample contains 150,000 to 200,000 clones, 85% of which appear only once. The sequencing sample was made of PBMCs. These receptors all stem from a man younger than 35 in good health and CMV-seropositive. Each CDR3 is given with its conserved first and last residue. D genes are given only for firm matches. Part of the rows lack a size; the others show once, few, many or a class for expanded clones.

v_gene	d_gene	j_gene	abundance	CDR3nt	CDR3aa
TRBV19	.	TRBJ1-1	.	TGTGCCAGTAGTACCTTCGGGGGAGACACTGAAGCTTTCTTT	CASSTFGGDTEAFF
TRBV6-1	.	TRBJ1-1	.	TGTGCCAGCATTGCCGAGGTTGAAGCTTTCTTT	CASIAEVEAFF
TRBV11-3	TRBD2	TRBJ2-3	.	TGTGCCAGCAGCTCCGGACTAGCGGACACAGATACGCAGTATTTT	CASSSGLADTDTQYF
TRBV9	TRBD2	TRBJ2-3	.	TGTGCCAGCAGCGCCCGACTAGCGGGGGCCCCCGATACGCAGTATTTT	CASSARLAGAPDTQYF
TRBV7-8	TRBD1	TRBJ2-3	.	TGTGCCAGCAGACGTTTTCTCCAGGGGGATAGTCTCACAGATACGCAGTATTTT	CASRRFLQGDSLTDTQYF
TRBV30	.	TRBJ2-7	.	TGTGCCTGGACAGGGGACCACTACGAGCAGTACTTC	CAWTGDHYEQYF
TRBV20-1	.	TRBJ2-5	.	TGCAGTGCTAGAGATCTCAGTACCCAGTACTTC	CSARDLSTQYF
TRBV25-1	.	TRBJ2-7	.	TGTGCCAGCAGTACAAGTCGGGGGTACGAGCAGTACTTC	CASSTSRGYEQYF
TRBV28	TRBD2	TRBJ2-7	.	TGTGCCAGCAGTTTATCGCGGGGGAAGCAGTACTTC	CASSLSRGKQYF
TRBV5-1	.	TRBJ2-7	.	TGCGCCAGCAGCCGCAATGCAGGGTACGAGCAGTACTTC	CASSRNAGYEQYF
TRBV15	.	TRBJ2-7	.	TGTGCCACCAGGGAGGAGGGGCCGGGGGAGCAGTACTTC	CATREEGPGEQYF
TRBV5-4	.	TRBJ2-7	.	TGTGCCAGCAGCCATGACACATACGAGCAGTACTTC	CASSHDTYEQYF
TRBV6-5	.	TRBJ2-3	.	TGTGCCAGCAGTTACGGGGGCCCCACAGATACGCAGTATTTT	CASSYGGPTDTQYF
TRBV7-6	TRBD2	TRBJ2-7	.	TGTGCCAGCAGCCCAGTAGCGGGAACCCATCCTCCCTACGAGCAGTACTTC	CASSPVAGTHPPYEQYF
TRBV21-1	.	TRBJ1-2	.	TGTGCCAGCAGCAAAGCGCAAGTTCAGGTTGATACCTATGGCTACACCTTC	CASSKAQVQVDTYGYTF
TRBV5-1	TRBD1	TRBJ1-2	.	TGCGCCAGCAGCTTGGCCCTGACAGGGCAGAACTATGGCTACACCTTC	CASSLALTGQNYGYTF
TRBV19	TRBD1	TRBJ1-1	.	TGTGCCAGTAGGAAAAGGACTCGGGACAGGATGAACACTGAAGCTTTCTTT	CASRKRTRDRMNTEAFF
TRBV27	.	TRBJ1-5	.	TGTGCCAGCAAGCAGAAGGCCGGCACAGGGTGGGGACAGCCCCAGCATTTT	CASKQKAGTGWGQPQHF
TRBV28	.	TRBJ2-7	few	TGTGCCGTCAGGGTTAGCACCTACGAGCAGTACTTC	CAVRVSTYEQYF
TRBV7-9	.	TRBJ2-5	few	TGTGCCAGCAGCTTCGGCTCATCGGGAGAGACCCAGTACTTC	CASSFGSSGETQYF
TRBV6-5	.	TRBJ1-1	once	TGTGCCAGCAGTCAGGACAGCACTGAAGCTTTCTTT	CASSQDSTEAFF
TRBV18	TRBD1	TRBJ2-5	.	TGTGCCAGCTCAGGAGGAGGACAGGGTCAAGAGACCCAGTACTTC	CASSGGGQGQETQYF
TRBV6-1	TRBD1	TRBJ1-5	once	TGTGCCAGCACCCTGACAGGGATCAATCAGCCCCAGCATTTT	CASTLTGINQPQHF
TRBV15	TRBD1	TRBJ1-5	few	TGTGCCACCAGCTCACAGGGGGCCCATCAGCCCCAGCATTTT	CATSSQGAHQPQHF
TRBV30	.	TRBJ2-7	.	TGTGCCTGGAGGGAGACCAGCCACGAGCAGTACTTC	CAWRETSHEQYF
TRBV20-1	.	TRBJ2-1	.	TGCAGTGCCTCCCGCAGGAGGGAGCAGTTCTTC	CSASRRREQFF
TRBV6-1	TRBD2	TRBJ2-7	.	TGTGCCAGCAGTCTTCGGGGGGACGAGCAGTACTTC	CASSLRGDEQYF
TRBV29-1	.	TRBJ2-2	.	TGCAGCGTTGGTAATACTCCCCGGGTCCCGAACACCGGGGAGCTGTTTTTT	CSVGNTPRVPNTGELFF
TRBV28	TRBD1	TRBJ2-7	.	TGTGCCAGCAGTCAACAGGGGGCGTTTTCCTACGAGCAGTACTTC	CASSQQGAFSYEQYF
TRBV7-2	TRBD2	TRBJ2-1	few	TGTGCCAGCAGCTCCGGACTAGCGGGAGGAGATGAGCAGTTCTTC	CASSSGLAGGDEQFF
TRBV13	TRBD2	TRBJ2-7	.	TGTGCCAGCAGCGCCCGACCCTTTAGCGGGGTGACCTCCTACGAGCAGTACTTC	CASSARPFSGVTSYEQYF
TRBV5-6	.	TRBJ2-7	.	TGTGCCAGCAGCGAGTATACCGGGAACCCCTACGAGCAGTACTTC	CASSEYTGNPYEQYF
TRBV4-2	TRBD2	TRBJ2-1	.	TGTGCCAGCAGTTTTGGATTGACTAGCGGAACCCCGCAGTTCTTC	CASSFGLTSGTPQFF
TRBV29-1	TRBD2	TRBJ2-2	once	TGCAGCGTTGAAGTGACTAGCGGCGGCGGGGAGCTGTTTTTT	CSVEVTSGGGELFF
TRBV5-1	TRBD1	TRBJ1-1	few	TGCGCCAGCAGCTCCCCGACCGGGACAGTGAACACTGAAGCTTTCTTT	CASSSPTGTVNTEAFF
TRBV28	TRBD1	TRBJ1-5	once	TGTGCCAGCAACAGGGGACGGGCTCAGCCCCAGCATTTT	CASNRGRAQPQHF
TRBV27	.	TRBJ2-6	.	TGTGCCTCTTATGCGGGCACTGGGGCCAACGTCCTGACTTTC	CASYAGTGANVLTF
TRBV5-1	.	TRBJ2-1	.	TGCGCCAGCAGCCAAAATCGGACACCGGTACACAATGAGCAGTTCTTC	CASSQNRTPVHNEQFF
TRBV28	.	TRBJ1-2	.	TGTGCCAGCAGTTTACCCGACTATGGCTACACCTTC	CASSLPDYGYTF
TRBV7-7	TRBD2	TRBJ2-3	.	TGTGCTAGCAGCTTAGGTGGGGGGGGAGCAGATACGCAGTATTTT	CASSLGGGGADTQYF
TRBV18	TRBD2	TRBJ2-5	.	TGTGCCAGCTCACCACTCGGGACTAGCGGGGGCCGCCAAGAGACCCAGTACTTC	CASSPLGTSGGRQETQYF